Listed below are T cell receptor beta chains from one sample, sequenced in a study of T cells after yellow fever vaccination. A single record per CDR3 protein comes from TCRdb applying MiXCR to the 5' RACE reads. Here the sample spans about 340,000 distinct CDR3 sequences, 4% being singletons. This specimen consisted of PBMCs, obtained 5 days after the yellow fever booster vaccination. These receptors originate from a young man who received the YFV17D yellow fever vaccine. Both conserved end residues are part of each CDR3. Each record gives: CDR3 DNA, CDR3 protein, V gene, J gene, D gene, clone size. D genes are given only for firm matches. The size field is filled for only some rows; it gives once, few, many or a size class.

TGTGCCAGCAGTTCGCGAAAACTAGCGGGGGGGGACGTCGACGAGCAGTTCTTC	CASSSRKLAGGDVDEQFF	TRBV12-3/TRBV12-4	TRBJ2-1	TRBD2	few
TGCGCCAGCAGCCAAGTAAGGGCCCACACTGAAGCTTTCTTT	CASSQVRAHTEAFF	TRBV4-1	TRBJ1-1	-	-
TGCAGTGCTAGCCCCAACAGGGGGCCCGCGGAGACCCAGTACTTC	CSASPNRGPAETQYF	TRBV20-1	TRBJ2-5	TRBD1	few
TGTGCCAGCAGTTTAAGAATCTGGCAGGGCGCCCACTATGGCTACACCTTC	CASSLRIWQGAHYGYTF	TRBV27	TRBJ1-2	-	few
TGTGCCAGCTCACTGACAGAGGTATCTTCACCCCTCCACTTT	CASSLTEVSSPLHF	TRBV18	TRBJ1-6	-	-
TGCAGCGCTGACAGCAGCTATGGCTACACCTTC	CSADSSYGYTF	TRBV29-1	TRBJ1-2	-	few
TGCGCCAGCAGCCAAGAGGTAATAGCGGGATACAATGAGCAGTTCTTC	CASSQEVIAGYNEQFF	TRBV4-3	TRBJ2-1	TRBD2	few
TGTGCCAGCAGCTTGTTTCCTGGGACGACTTACAATGAGCAGTTCTTC	CASSLFPGTTYNEQFF	TRBV11-3	TRBJ2-1	-	-
TGTGCCAGCAGCCAAGACGGGGGGGCCCGTCAGTTCTTC	CASSQDGGARQFF	TRBV3-1	TRBJ2-1	TRBD2	few
TGCAGTGCGATTGATAGACAGGGCAATGAAAAACTGTTTTTT	CSAIDRQGNEKLFF	TRBV20-1	TRBJ1-4	TRBD1	-
TGCAGTGTTGGGATGGGGGGGGCGAACACCGGGGAGCTGTTTTTT	CSVGMGGANTGELFF	TRBV20-1	TRBJ2-2	TRBD2	few
TGTGCTAGTGGTTTGGTCTCTTCTGGCGCGGGTATCGAGACCCAGTACTTC	CASGLVSSGAGIETQYF	TRBV12-5	TRBJ2-5	-	many
TGTGCCAGCAGTTTGGGCGGAACAAATCAGCCCCAGCATTTT	CASSLGGTNQPQHF	TRBV27	TRBJ1-5	-	many
TGCGCCAGCAGCCTTCCCGCCCAGGGGATCACTGAAGCTTTCTTT	CASSLPAQGITEAFF	TRBV5-1	TRBJ1-1	-	-
TGTGCCAGCAGTTTCAGGGGGCGGGGTCTTGTGAACACTGAAGCTTTCTTT	CASSFRGRGLVNTEAFF	TRBV12-3/TRBV12-4	TRBJ1-1	TRBD1	many
TGCAGTGCTAGTTTGACGAGCTCTGGAAACACCATATATTTT	CSASLTSSGNTIYF	TRBV20-1	TRBJ1-3	-	few
TGCGCCAGCAGTGAGTCGACGGCGGGGTACTACAATGAGCAGTTCTTC	CASSESTAGYYNEQFF	TRBV10-2	TRBJ2-1	-	-
TGTGCCAGCAGGCCAGGAAACACCATATATTTT	CASRPGNTIYF	TRBV6-6	TRBJ1-3	-	medium-sized
TGTGCCAGCAGCTTACGGGGGGACTACGAGCAGTACTTC	CASSLRGDYEQYF	TRBV11-3	TRBJ2-7	TRBD2	few
TGTGCCAGCAGCTTCACGGGGGGGGCTCTAACAGATACGCAGTATTTT	CASSFTGGALTDTQYF	TRBV9	TRBJ2-3	TRBD2	-
TGTGCCAGCAGTGAAGCCTGGGGACTAGCGGGGGGGGCGCAGTTCTTC	CASSEAWGLAGGAQFF	TRBV6-1	TRBJ2-1	TRBD2	few
TGTGCCAGTAGTATCGAGGGGGCTAGCGGAACCTACGAGCAGTACTTC	CASSIEGASGTYEQYF	TRBV19	TRBJ2-7	-	many
TGCAGTGCTGAACAGGGATGGTACAATGAGCAGTTCTTC	CSAEQGWYNEQFF	TRBV20-1	TRBJ2-1	-	-
TGTGCCAGCAGCTTAGGGCTAGCGGTTAGCTCCTACGAGCAGTACTTC	CASSLGLAVSSYEQYF	TRBV7-9	TRBJ2-7	TRBD2	many